A selection of T cell receptor beta chains follows, all from one sample in a study of prognosis after radiotherapy for stage I lung cancer. TCRdb reanalysed the multiplex PCR reads using MiXCR and keeps one entry per CDR3 protein. There are tens of thousands of distinct CDR3 sequences in the sample; about 41% occur only once, and less than 35% lies in the top ten. The material was PBMCs, obtained before or after stereotactic body radiation therapy (not recorded which). These receptors were obtained from a donor of 50 years or more with non-small cell lung cancer. The CDR3 runs from the conserved cysteine through the conserved F or W. The D gene is left open where the match is weak. Part of the rows lack a size; the others show once, few, many or a class for expanded clones.

D	J	V	size	DNA	CDR3
.	TRBJ1-2	TRBV2	many	TGTGCCAGCAGTGCGTCTGGGAGGGCCCACTATGGCTACACCTTC	CASSASGRAHYGYTF
TRBD1	TRBJ2-4	TRBV20-1	.	TGCAGTGCCCGAAAGGACAGGTCCGAAAACATTCAGTACTTC	CSARKDRSENIQYF
.	TRBJ1-1	TRBV5-1	many	TGCGCCAGCACCCGGGACTCCTTGAACACTGAAGCTTTCTTT	CASTRDSLNTEAFF
TRBD2	TRBJ2-3	TRBV5-1	.	TGCGCCAGCAGCTTGGCGGCTAGCGGGAAGACAGATACGCAGTATTTT	CASSLAASGKTDTQYF
.	TRBJ2-3	TRBV30	medium-sized	TGTGCCTGGAGTGTAGTCGGGGGAAATACGCAGTATTTT	CAWSVVGGNTQYF
.	TRBJ2-7	TRBV14	medium-sized	TGTGCCAGCAGTTTTCTAGTAGAATACGAGCAGTACTTC	CASSFLVEYEQYF
TRBD2	TRBJ2-5	TRBV6-1	many	TGTGCCAGCAGTGACGCCGGTCTAGCGGGAGAGACCCAGTACTTC	CASSDAGLAGETQYF
.	TRBJ1-4	TRBV28	many	TGTGCCAGCAGTTTATACGCCCTGGGAACTAATGAAAAACTGTTTTTT	CASSLYALGTNEKLFF
.	TRBJ1-1	TRBV9	.	TGTGCCAGCAGCGTAGGAAGGGGCACTGAAGCTTTCTTT	CASSVGRGTEAFF
.	TRBJ1-1	TRBV4-1	.	TGCGCCAGCAGCCCCCGGGAGGCGTCTGAAGCTTTCTTT	CASSPREASEAFF
.	TRBJ2-5	TRBV20-1	many	TGCAGTGCTAGAGATTTGGGGTGGGGGCTCCAAGAGACCCAGTACTTC	CSARDLGWGLQETQYF
TRBD2	TRBJ2-2	TRBV11-3	.	TGTGCCAGCAGCCGCACTAGCGAGAACACCGGGGAGCTGTTTTTT	CASSRTSENTGELFF
.	TRBJ2-6	TRBV4-1	.	TGCGCCAGCAGCCCCTGGAACACTGGGGCCAACGTCCTGACTTTC	CASSPWNTGANVLTF
.	TRBJ1-1	TRBV11-2	once	TGTCATGTGGGGTTCGTCACTGAAGCTTTCTTT	CHVGFVTEAFF
TRBD2	TRBJ2-1	TRBV20-1	many	TGCAGTGCTAGCCTAGCGGGGGGCAGTTCCTACAATGAGCAGTTCTTC	CSASLAGGSSYNEQFF
TRBD2	TRBJ2-3	TRBV28	.	TGTGCCAGCAGCCCTATTAGCGGGAGGTCCGCAGATACGCAGTATTTT	CASSPISGRSADTQYF
.	TRBJ2-2	TRBV5-1	.	TGCGCCAGCAGCCATACCGGGGAGCTGTTTTTT	CASSHTGELFF
.	TRBJ2-2	TRBV20-1	.	TGCAGTGCTAGAGTCGTAGGGTCGGGCACCTGGGAGCTGTTTTTT	CSARVVGSGTWELFF
.	TRBJ2-2	TRBV12-5	.	TGTGCTAGTGGTTTGGGGGCCGGGTATCTGTTTTTT	CASGLGAGYLFF
TRBD1	TRBJ1-1	TRBV11-1	.	TGTGCCAGCAGCCCAGGGACAGGGGGCTGGTACACTGAAACTTTCTTC	CASSPGTGGWYTETFF
.	TRBJ2-7	TRBV11-2	many	TGTGCCAGCAGCTTAGAGAGACTGTCCTACGAGCAGTACTTC	CASSLERLSYEQYF
.	TRBJ2-1	TRBV11-2	.	TGTGCCAGCAGCTTGAACTCCGTGTACAATGAGCAGTTCTTC	CASSLNSVYNEQFF
.	TRBJ2-1	TRBV6-4	.	TGTGCCAGCAGCACCGGGACACGGGGCAATGAGCATTTCTTC	CASSTGTRGNEHFF
TRBD2	TRBJ2-2	TRBV4-2	.	TGTGCCAGCAGCCCTCAAAAGACTAGCGGGGCCACCGGGGAGCTGTTTTTT	CASSPQKTSGATGELFF
.	TRBJ2-1	TRBV9	many	TGTGCCAGCAGCGTGGCACTCTACAATGAGCAGTTCTTC	CASSVALYNEQFF
TRBD2	TRBJ2-7	TRBV20-1	.	TGCAGTGCTCCCCCCTCTGCGGGAGGCCCGAACGAGCAGTACTTC	CSAPPSAGGPNEQYF
.	TRBJ1-2	TRBV12-3/TRBV12-4	many	TGTGCCAGCAGTTTAGGAACAAGCGGCTATGGCTACACCTTC	CASSLGTSGYGYTF
.	TRBJ1-1	TRBV6-9	.	TGTGCCAGCAGTTCCCGTTACCAGAACACTGAAGCTTTCTTT	CASSSRYQNTEAFF
TRBD1	TRBJ2-2	TRBV4-1	.	TGCGCCAACAGCACCGGACAGGGGCGGAACACCGGGGAGCCGTTTTTT	CANSTGQGRNTGEPFF
.	TRBJ2-7	TRBV3-1	many	TGTGCCAGCAGCCAAGTAGGGATTCCTTTCGAGCAGTACTTC	CASSQVGIPFEQYF
.	TRBJ2-7	TRBV7-8	many	TGTGCCAGCAGCTTAGACGGACACGGTCGTCTCGAGCAGTACTTC	CASSLDGHGRLEQYF
TRBD1	TRBJ2-3	TRBV30	many	TGTGCCTGGAGTCCATACATCGGGGACAGGGGAATGCAGTATTTT	CAWSPYIGDRGMQYF
.	TRBJ1-1	TRBV28	many	TGTGCCAGCAGTCTACCCAGGGGCTCCCGGAATACTGAAGCTTTCTTT	CASSLPRGSRNTEAFF
.	TRBJ2-7	TRBV11-2	medium-sized	TGTGCCAGCAGCGTTAGCGGAAGCTCCTACGAGCAGTACTTC	CASSVSGSSYEQYF
TRBD2	TRBJ2-1	TRBV6-2/TRBV6-3	many	TGTGCCAGCCCGACTAGCGGGAGTACAGAATTTGAGCAGTTCTTC	CASPTSGSTEFEQFF
.	TRBJ2-1	TRBV6-1	many	TGTGCCAGCAGTTACCTAGCGCAAAACAATGAGCAGTTCTTC	CASSYLAQNNEQFF
TRBD2	TRBJ2-1	TRBV5-1	.	TGCGCCAGCAGCTTAACTAGCGGGAGCAATGAGCAGTTCTTC	CASSLTSGSNEQFF
.	TRBJ1-3	TRBV9	.	TGTGCCAGCAGCGTCAACGACGGGGGCGAAGGGTCTGGAAACACCATATATTTT	CASSVNDGGEGSGNTIYF
.	TRBJ1-6	TRBV15	many	TGTGCCACCAGCACCAGAGAAAATTCACCCCTCCACTTT	CATSTRENSPLHF
.	TRBJ1-3	TRBV5-1	many	TGCGCCAGCAGCTTGGAGCCAGGCGAAGGAAACACCATATATTTT	CASSLEPGEGNTIYF